Described below is a single T cell receptor beta chain sequence and its context. Sequenced by immunoSEQ multiplex PCR; TCRdb stores in-frame clones only, minus some. The table records 150,000 to 200,000 clones, just over 85% of them present only once. This record belongs to a study of blood T cell repertoires in COVID-19. The specimen sequenced was peripheral blood. The TCR originated in a man between 50 and 59 years old with active or convalescent COVID-19.

As DNA, the CDR3 is TGTGCCACCAGCAGGGGGGGGTTGATAGGGAACACTGAAGCTTTCTTT. This translates into CATSRGGLIGNTEAFF. The chain couples TRBV15 to TRBJ1-1; perhaps TRBD1 as D (5 bases). This CDR3 is built from 16 residues. From germline, CDR1 is LNHNV and CDR2 YYDKDF (reference sequence). Trimming removed 3 bases at V and 1 base at J, with 15 bases between.